This T cell receptor beta chain was documented in a study of shared clonotypes between healthy human individuals. As concerns this clone: Its target is unknown.

Each cell subset's genomic DNA was divided evenly among several immunoSEQ plates. Template amounts of approximately 300 ng DNA, tens of thousands of T cell genomes, were employed in unsorted PBMC replicate PCRs. Measured with immunoSEQ multiplex PCR; TCRdb has only the in-frame clones, and not every one. Among about 490,000 clones, about three quarters were seen once, and the ten largest hold 13%. The V gene end was trimmed by 5 bases and the J gene end by 5 bases; junction bases not matched to a gene: 15. The CDR3 has 17 residues. Germline V lookup: CDR1 SGHAT, CDR2 FQNNGV. Study-level findings and limits: The expectation was that sequencing depth would affect clonotype sharing among donors.

Recent vaccinations or acute infections were absent in the healthy HIV-negative adult donors. Input material: PBMCs. This TCR was sampled from a woman in her 40s in good health. Some clones in this sample may be carry-over from other donors' samples. The rearrangement joins TRBV11-2 to TRBJ2-3; 8 bases map to TRBD2. The CDR3 DNA sequence: TGTGCCAGCAGCCCCCGAACCGGAGCGGGAGCCGAAGATACGCAGTATTTT. Its translation is CASSPRTGAGAEDTQYF.